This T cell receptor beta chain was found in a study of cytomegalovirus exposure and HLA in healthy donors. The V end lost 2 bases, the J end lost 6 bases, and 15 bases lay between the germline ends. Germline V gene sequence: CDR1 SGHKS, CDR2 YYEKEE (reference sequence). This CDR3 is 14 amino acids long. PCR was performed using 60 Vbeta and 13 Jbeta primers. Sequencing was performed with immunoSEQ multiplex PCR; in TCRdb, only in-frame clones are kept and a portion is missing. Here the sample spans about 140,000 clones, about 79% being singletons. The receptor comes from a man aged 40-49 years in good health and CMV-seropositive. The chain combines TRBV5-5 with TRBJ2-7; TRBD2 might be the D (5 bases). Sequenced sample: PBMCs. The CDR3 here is CASSFSGWRSEQYF. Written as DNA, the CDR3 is TGTGCCAGCAGCTTTTCGGGGTGGCGGAGCGAGCAGTACTTC.